These 26 T cell receptor beta chains originate from one sample sequenced in a study of blood T cells in healthy people across ages. Next came a second PCR, run for about 7 to 12 cycles, which used a sample-barcoded 5' primer along with a J-beta primer mix. TCRdb analysed the 5' RACE reads with MiXCR anew, one entry per CDR3 protein. The sample lists about 1.8 million distinct CDR3 sequences, 40% to 55% occurring once. Sequencing input: blood. These receptors were collected from a woman aged 40 to 49 in good health.

The V call is TRBV6-5, the J call TRBJ2-7, with D perhaps TRBD2 (7 bases). V lost 6 bases and J 2 bases, leaving 11 bases between the germline ends. Germline V gene sequence: CDR1 MNHEY, CDR2 SVGAGI. The CDR3 sequence is 13 residues long. In DNA form, the CDR3 reads TGTGCCAGCAGGCGGGGGACAACCTACGAGCAGTACTTC. It translates to CASRRGTTYEQYF.

The gene calls are TRBV20-1 and TRBJ1-1; TRBD1 matches at 8 bases. The V segment lost 5 bases and the J segment 6 bases; nucleotides outside the gene matches: 5. The CDR3 has 12 amino acids. Germline CDR1 DFQATT, CDR2 SNEGSKA (reference sequence). The CDR3 DNA reads TGCAGTGCTCCGGACAGGGAGCCTGAAGCTTTCTTT. Translated: CSAPDREPEAFF.

J is TRBJ2-3 and V is TRBV28; TRBD2 matches 9 bases. Per germline, CDR1 MDHEN and CDR2 SYDVKM. This CDR3 is 15 amino acids long. V lost 3 bases to trimming and J lost 6 bases; unmatched junction nucleotides: 7. The CDR3 protein is CASSFGPSGDDTQYF. The CDR3 DNA reads as TGTGCCAGCAGTTTCGGTCCTAGCGGGGACGATACGCAGTATTTT.

The table lists this clonotype with a few counts. This chain connects TRBV27 to TRBJ1-2; D gene unclear. CDR3 length equals 15 residues. CDR1 is MNHEY and CDR2 is SMNVEV in the germline V gene (reference sequence). Trimming removed 0 bases from V and 3 bases from J, with 11 bases in between. CDR3 protein: CASSLSAGEYYGYTF. The CDR3, as DNA: TGTGCCAGCAGTTTATCGGCCGGAGAGTACTATGGCTACACCTTC.

V gene TRBV9 combines with J gene TRBJ2-1; a weak D match, TRBD1 (6 bases). The V gene's germline CDR1 is SGDLS and CDR2 YYNGEE. V was cut by 1 base and J by 8 bases, with 13 bases left in between. The CDR3 totals 14 residues. CDR3 DNA: TGTGCCAGCAGCGTAATAGCAGGGGTGCATGAGCAGTTCTTC. Protein sequence: CASSVIAGVHEQFF.

The CDR3 sequence: CASSQVLGAGETQYF. The DNA of the CDR3 is TGCGCCAGCAGCCAAGTCCTGGGGGCCGGGGAGACCCAGTACTTC. The V and J genes are TRBV4-3 and TRBJ2-5, with D possibly TRBD1 on 6 matching bases. Per germline, CDR1 LGHNA and CDR2 YSLEER. The CDR3 consists of 15 residues. The ends were cut back, 1 base at V and 5 bases at J, with 14 bases in the middle.

This clonotype appeared a few times. V and J are TRBV4-1 and TRBJ1-2; 8 nucleotides match TRBD1. CDR1 is MGHRA, CDR2 YSYEKL, per germline. The CDR3 is 15 amino acids. After removal of 3 bases from V and 5 bases from J, the junction contained 8 bases not matched to a gene. The CDR3 DNA is TGCGCCAGCAGCCAGAACCCCGGACAGGGATATGGCTACACCTTC. It translates to CASSQNPGQGYGYTF.

The sample holds a few counts of this clonotype. The chain is built from TRBV20-1 and TRBJ2-3, with TRBD2 identical over 14 bases. The CDR3 length is 20 residues. The J segment lost 0 bases and the V segment lost 0 bases, leaving 11 bases of the junction unmatched. CDR1 and CDR2 from the germline V gene are DFQATT and SNEGSKA (reference sequence). The CDR3 DNA reads as TGCAGTGCTAGAGACCCATCCGGGACTAGCGGGGGACGCAGCACAGATACGCAGTATTTT. Translation gives CSARDPSGTSGGRSTDTQYF.

V is TRBV27 and J is TRBJ1-2; D unresolved. Germline V CDR1 and CDR2: MNHEY, SMNVEV (reference sequence). With 5 bases removed from V and 7 bases from J, the gap between germline ends came to 14 bases. This CDR3 has 13 amino acids. The CDR3 coding sequence is TGTGCCAGCAGTCGGGCCCAAGCGGGTGGCTACACCTTC. As protein: CASSRAQAGGYTF.

The chain carries TRBV20-1 and TRBJ2-4, with 7 bases that match TRBD1. This CDR3 has 20 amino acids. From germline, CDR1 is DFQATT and CDR2 SNEGSKA (reference sequence). V was clipped by 1 base and J by 5 bases; unmatched bases: 23. CDR3 bases: TGCAGTGCTAGAGGGGTACGACAGGGCCTTAGCCCCCGCAGACAAAACATTCAGTACTTC. It translates to CSARGVRQGLSPRRQNIQYF.

This clonotype was seen more than once but under ten times. The CDR3 coding sequence is TGTGCCAGCAGTTCCGGGACAGCACTCCAAGAGACCCAGTACTTC. Its translation is CASSSGTALQETQYF. The chain combines TRBV27 with TRBJ2-5; the match to TRBD1 covers 7 bases. With V trimmed by 4 bases and J by 1 base, 6 bases remained unmatched. Germline V gene data show CDR1 as MNHEY and CDR2 as SMNVEV (reference sequence). The CDR3 length is 15 residues.

This chain links TRBV12-3 or TRBV12-4 with TRBJ2-1; D is ambiguous. The CDR3 totals 15 residues. Trimming stripped 3 bases from V and 0 bases from J, with 9 bases between. CDR3 residues: CASSLQASSYNEQFF. DNA of the CDR3: TGTGCCAGCAGTTTGCAGGCAAGCTCCTACAATGAGCAGTTCTTC.

This clonotype was picked up a small number of times. This chain connects TRBV20-1 to TRBJ2-1; TRBD2 matches 9 bases. The germline V gene has CDR1 DFQATT and CDR2 SNEGSKA (reference sequence). CDR3 size: 16 residues. V gave up 0 bases and J gave up 3 bases; unmatched junction bases: 6. CDR3 sequence: CSARDGRGGVYNEQFF. Written as DNA, the CDR3 is TGCAGTGCTAGAGACGGGCGGGGGGGCGTCTACAATGAGCAGTTCTTC.

The rearrangement uses TRBV11-2 and TRBJ2-7, with D possibly being TRBD1 or TRBD2 (5 bases each). V was pared by 4 bases and J by 3 bases, with 13 bases between. CDR1 is SGHAT and CDR2 is FQNNGV in the germline V gene. The CDR3 sequence is 14 residues long. This CDR3 reads CASSSIRGSYEQYF. CDR3 DNA sequence: TGTGCCAGCAGCTCTATCCGGGGCAGCTACGAGCAGTACTTC.

The V call is TRBV28, the J call TRBJ2-7, with a possible D match to TRBD1 (5 bases). V was shortened by 3 bases and J by 0 bases, with 9 bases between the two germline ends. The CDR3 loop spans 14 amino acids. Germline V gives CDR1 MDHEN, CDR2 SYDVKM. The CDR3 loop reads CASSFMDTSYEQYF. CDR3 DNA sequence: TGTGCCAGCAGTTTTATGGACACCTCCTACGAGCAGTACTTC.

The chain joins TRBV20-1 to TRBJ1-1; tentative D call: TRBD1 (5 bases). CDR3 length equals 12 residues. Deletions cut 6 bases from V and 10 bases from J, with 18 bases between. CDR1 is DFQATT, CDR2 SNEGSKA, per germline (reference sequence). DNA for the CDR3: TGCAGTGCGGGACCTCAGGGCGGGGCAGCTTTCTTT. It is translated as CSAGPQGGAAFF.

A few counts support this clonotype. The V gene is TRBV5-1, the J gene TRBJ2-3, with no clear D. The CDR3 has 14 residues. V gave up 7 bases and J gave up 2 bases, with 14 bases separating them. Germline V lookup: CDR1 SGHRS, CDR2 YFSETQ. The CDR3 DNA follows: TGCGCCAGCGGAACTTCCCCTACCACAGATACGCAGTATTTT. Its translation: CASGTSPTTDTQYF.

This clonotype occurred a few times. The chain is built from TRBV14 and TRBJ2-6; D possibly corresponds to TRBD1 (6 bases). CDR1 and CDR2 (germline): SGHDN, FVKESK. V shed 4 bases and J shed 4 bases, with 20 bases lying between them. The CDR3 sequence is 18 residues long. Written as DNA, the CDR3 is TGTGCCAGCAGCCCCACCAGGATGGGGGCAAGCGGGGCCAACGTCCTGACTTTC. Translating gives CASSPTRMGASGANVLTF.

The rearrangement uses TRBV12-3 or TRBV12-4 and TRBJ1-5, with TRBD1 matching over 9 bases. This CDR3 contains 14 residues. The ends lost 5 bases at V and 7 bases at J; junction bases unmatched: 6. The CDR3 sequence is CASSGTGTQQPQHF. DNA for the CDR3: TGTGCCAGCAGTGGGACAGGGACCCAACAGCCCCAGCATTTT.

The chain couples TRBV7-6 to TRBJ1-1; 7 bases line up with TRBD1. The V gene's germline CDR1 is SGHVS and CDR2 FNYEAQ. V was pared by 5 bases and J by 6 bases, with 12 bases of the junction left unmatched. CDR3 length: 15 amino acids. The CDR3 nucleotides read TGTGCCAGCAGCGACACCTCTCAGGGGGACCCTGAAGCTTTCTTT. Translation: CASSDTSQGDPEAFF.

The rearrangement uses TRBV19 and TRBJ1-2; 7 bases match TRBD1. The trim removed 6 bases at V and 1 base at J, leaving 8 bases unmatched. CDR1 LNHDA and CDR2 SQIVND come from the germline V gene (reference sequence). CDR3 length: 15 amino acids. CDR3 sequence reads: CASSFTGVGNYGYTF. The CDR3 DNA reads TGTGCCAGTAGCTTCACAGGGGTTGGTAACTATGGCTACACCTTC.

This rearrangement joins TRBV6-6 to TRBJ1-2; D unresolved. CDR1 and CDR2 (germline): MNHNY, SVGAGI (reference sequence). The CDR3 loop spans 15 amino acids. The germline V and J ends were trimmed by 8 bases and 4 bases, with 20 bases remaining between them. The CDR3 protein is CASGDTTVLPYGYTF. The CDR3 nucleotides read TGTGCCAGCGGGGATACGACCGTTTTGCCCTATGGCTACACCTTC.

This clonotype has more than one count but fewer than ten. The V and J genes are TRBV20-1 and TRBJ2-4; 8 nucleotides align to TRBD2. CDR3 length: 15 amino acids. CDR1 is DFQATT and CDR2 is SNEGSKA in the germline V gene (reference sequence). The V gene end was trimmed by 6 bases and the J gene end by 0 bases; junction bases not matched to a gene: 7. CDR3 in amino acids: CSAGGEFLAKNIQYF. In nucleotides, the CDR3 is TGCAGTGCCGGGGGGGAATTCCTAGCCAAAAACATTCAGTACTTC.

As regards this clonotype: Given a much more abundant clone one base away, this may be a read error. The chain combines TRBV10-3 with TRBJ2-1; TRBD2 aligns across 7 bases. The length of the CDR3 is 15 residues. Germline CDR1 ENHRY, CDR2 SYGVKD. The chain's CDR3 is CATSELGTGGNEQFF. CDR3 nucleotides: TGTGCCACCAGTGAGTTAGGAACGGGAGGAAATGAGCAGTTCTTC.

The rearrangement links TRBV11-2 to TRBJ2-3, with D possibly TRBD2 on 6 matching bases. Germline CDR1 SGHAT, CDR2 FQNNGV. The CDR3 covers 15 residues. V lost 0 bases to trimming and J lost 6 bases, with 13 bases between them. The CDR3 loop is CASSLDGTPYDTQYF. The DNA for the CDR3 is TGTGCCAGCAGCTTAGATGGGACTCCGTACGATACGCAGTATTTT.

The chain combines TRBV21-1 with TRBJ1-6. TRBV21-1 is a pseudogene. The CDR3 totals 16 residues. CDR3 nucleotide sequence: TGTGCCAGCAGCAAAGAGATCCTCCGTTATAATTCACCCCTCCACTTT. Protein: CASSKEILRYNSPLHF.